The clone carrying this T cell receptor (beta chain) was recorded only once. These data originate in a study of blood T cell repertoires in COVID-19. The wider study: COVID-19 samples, acute and convalescent, were from the United States, Italy and Spain. From T cells, B-cell-depleted T cells, or PBMCs came the material, which was cDNA or gDNA.

Libraries were prepared by immunoSEQ multiplex PCR; TCRdb keeps only in-frame clonotypes and omits some of them. This sample has more than 300,000 clones; roughly 92% occur once, and the top ten carry around 0.94%. The CDR3 totals 16 residues. Germline V gene lookup returns CDR1 SGHTA and CDR2 FQGNSA. Trimming left V 1 base short and J 4 bases short, with 13 bases between. The sequenced sample consisted of PBMCs or T cells enriched from blood (not recorded which). The TCR sequence derives from a woman in her 40s who had been exposed to COVID-19. V and J are TRBV7-2 and TRBJ1-4, with D perhaps matching TRBD1 (6 bases). CDR3 in DNA: TGTGCCAGCAGCTTAGTAGCAGGGGACCTTAATGAAAAACTGTTTTTT. Protein sequence: CASSLVAGDLNEKLFF.